This passage covers 23 T cell receptor beta chains from one sample sequenced in a study of beta chain features in type 1 diabetes. The study, taken as a whole, reports: Moderate yet significant TCRB CDR3 shortening was seen in Type 1 diabetes patients in all four CD4+ subsets.

These receptors lack a known antigen. The entirety of the isolated RNA underwent reverse transcription, so expressed TCRB transcripts were sequenced. TCRdb keeps only in-frame clones here, not all; method: immunoSEQ multiplex PCR. The data hold around 710,000 clones, with 9.5% to 15% observed a single time. Sequencing used naive CD4+ T cells from blood. Source of these receptors: a man aged 25 to 40 with type 1 diabetes.

This clone was seen a handful of times. The chain employs TRBV6-5 and TRBJ2-5, with D unresolved. The CDR3 is 15 residues long. The V and J ends lost 5 bases and 1 base respectively, with 14 bases between them. Germline CDR1 and CDR2: MNHEY and SVGAGI. CDR3 coding DNA: TGTGCCAGCAGTCAAGGGATACGACCCCAAGAGACCCAGTACTTC. Translating gives CASSQGIRPQETQYF.

The table lists this clone with a few counts. This chain connects TRBV7-2 to TRBJ2-5; no clear D gene. CDR1 and CDR2 (germline): SGHTA, FQGNSA. Trimming removed 1 base at V and 5 bases at J, with 11 bases between. The CDR3 sequence is 14 residues long. CDR3 protein: CASSLDRFDETQYF. DNA for the CDR3: TGTGCCAGCAGCTTAGATAGATTCGATGAGACCCAGTACTTC.

This clone was counted once. Other nucleotide sequences from this sample produce the same CDR3. The chain employs TRBV2 and TRBJ2-3; D ambiguous. V lost 8 bases, J lost 2 bases, and 2 bases lay in between. The CDR3 is 10 amino acids. In germline, CDR1 is SNHLY, CDR2 FYNNEI. CDR3 DNA sequence: TGTGCCAGCTCCACAGATACGCAGTATTTT. The encoded protein is CASSTDTQYF.

This clone was detected a few times. This sequence joins TRBV7-3 and TRBJ2-3; D is unclear. The V end lost 3 bases, the J end lost 5 bases, and 3 bases lay between the germline ends. In germline, CDR1 is SGHTA, CDR2 FQGTGA. This CDR3 is built from 11 residues. CDR3 sequence reads: CASSFGDTQYF. CDR3 coding DNA: TGTGCCAGCAGCTTTGGAGATACGCAGTATTTT.

The chain is built from TRBV4-2 and TRBJ2-2; D is unresolved. From germline, CDR1 is LGHNA and CDR2 YNFKEQ. The V end was cut by 0 bases, the J end by 7 bases, with 15 bases between. The CDR3 covers 16 residues. The CDR3 loop reads CASSQDFQVGFGELFF. The DNA of the CDR3 is TGTGCCAGCAGCCAAGATTTCCAGGTGGGATTCGGGGAGCTGTTTTTT.

The V gene is TRBV7-2, the J gene TRBJ1-6; D remains unclear. This CDR3 region has 15 residues. CDR1 and CDR2 from the germline V gene are SGHTA and FQGNSA. V shed 1 base and J shed 10 bases, with 14 bases lying between them. The CDR3 protein is CASSLVAGELSPLHF. CDR3 DNA sequence: TGTGCCAGCAGCTTAGTTGCTGGGGAACTGTCACCCCTCCACTTT.

This clone was detected once. This chain connects TRBV29-1 to TRBJ1-2; TRBD1 aligns across 8 bases. After removal of 7 bases from V and 4 bases from J, the junction contained 5 bases not matched to a gene. The CDR3 runs 12 residues. Germline V gene sequence: CDR1 SQVTM, CDR2 ANQGSEA. The CDR3 spells CSGTGRGYGYTF. The CDR3 DNA sequence: TGCAGCGGGACAGGGAGGGGCTATGGCTACACCTTC. The variable domain in full, with the rest retrieved from reference TRBV29-1 and TRBJ1-2, is SAVISQKPSRDICQRGTSLTIQCQVDSQVTMMFWYRQQPGQSLTLIATANQGSEATYESGFVIDKFPISRPNLTFSTLTVSNMSPEDSSIYLCSGTGRGYGYTFGSGTRLTVV.

This clone was observed a handful of times. CDR3 protein: CASSLPQRGNHEQYF. As DNA, the CDR3 is TGTGCCAGCAGCTTACCCCAGAGAGGGAACCACGAGCAGTACTTC. The V and J genes are TRBV11-2 and TRBJ2-7; a possible D gene is TRBD2 (5 bases). Germline CDR1 reads SGHAT; CDR2 reads FQNNGV. V was shortened by 2 bases and J by 5 bases, with 16 bases between the two germline ends. The length of the CDR3 is 15 residues.

The chain combines TRBV4-2 with TRBJ2-3; D not resolved. Trimming removed 3 bases from V and 0 bases from J, with 10 bases in between. The CDR3 is made up of 15 amino acids. The V gene's germline CDR1 is LGHNA and CDR2 YNFKEQ. The CDR3 DNA is TGTGCCAGCAGCCAGGAAAGTGCGAGCACAGATACGCAGTATTTT. Encoded protein: CASSQESASTDTQYF.

The chain carries TRBV7-9 and TRBJ1-6, with no clear D. V lost 5 bases and J 11 bases, leaving 16 bases between the germline ends. CDR3 size: 14 residues. The germline gives CDR1 SEHNR, CDR2 FQNEAQ (reference sequence). Here the CDR3 reads CASSREGVAAPLHF. DNA for the CDR3: TGTGCCAGCAGCCGAGAAGGCGTAGCGGCACCCCTCCACTTT.

J is TRBJ1-1 and V is TRBV5-1; 7 bases map to TRBD1. From germline, CDR1 is SGHRS and CDR2 YFSETQ. J gave up 11 bases and V 4 bases, and 14 bases lay outside the gene matches. The CDR3 consists of 14 residues. The CDR3 here is CASSASDRVNDAFF. The CDR3 DNA follows: TGCGCCAGCAGCGCCTCAGACAGGGTTAACGACGCTTTCTTT.

This sequence joins TRBV6-5 and TRBJ2-7; perhaps TRBD1 as D (5 bases). The V end was cut by 7 bases, the J end by 1 base, with 14 bases between. This CDR3 contains 14 residues. CDR1 is MNHEY and CDR2 is SVGAGI in the germline V gene. The CDR3 here is CASTADTGSYEQYF. The CDR3 bases are TGTGCCAGCACCGCGGACACCGGATCCTACGAGCAGTACTTC.

The J gene is TRBJ2-4, the V gene TRBV7-6, with a tentative D call TRBD1 (6 bases). Germline CDR1 is SGHVS and CDR2 is FNYEAQ. The CDR3 totals 20 residues. Trimming shortened V by 3 bases and J by 0 bases, and 24 bases separated the two germline ends. CDR3 in DNA: TGTGCCAGCAGCTTCAGGGTCGGACAGAATAACCCCTTAGCCAAAAACATTCAGTACTTC. Translated: CASSFRVGQNNPLAKNIQYF. The full variable domain, with the rest looked up from reference TRBV7-6 and TRBJ2-4, is GAGVSQSPRYKVTKRGQDVALRCDPISGHVSLYWYRQALGQGPEFLTYFNYEAQQDKSGLPNDRFSAERPEGSISTLTIQRTEQRDSAMYRCASSFRVGQNNPLAKNIQYFGAGTRLSVL.

This clone was seen a few times. In the same sample, other DNA sequences code for this CDR3. The V call is TRBV28, the J call TRBJ1-5; TRBD1 is a possible D gene (5 bases). V lost 6 bases, J lost 0 bases, and 6 bases lay in between. This CDR3 region has 13 residues. Germline V gene data show CDR1 as MDHEN and CDR2 as SYDVKM. Written as DNA, the CDR3 is TGTGCCAGCAGGGGGGTTAGCAATCAGCCCCAGCATTTT. It encodes CASRGVSNQPQHF.

This clone occurred a few times. V and J are TRBV11-2 and TRBJ2-3; TRBD1 agrees at 8 bases. The CDR3 consists of 16 residues. Trimming cost V 5 bases and J 1 base; bases outside gene matches: 8. Germline loops: CDR1 SGHAT, CDR2 FQNNGV. This CDR3 is CASSRYPGQGTDTQYF. CDR3 nucleotides: TGTGCCAGCAGCCGCTATCCGGGACAGGGCACAGATACGCAGTATTTT.

This clone was seen a few times. This sample also contains other DNA sequences that code for the same CDR3. This rearrangement joins TRBV5-6 to TRBJ2-1; no clear D gene. The CDR3 runs 15 residues. V lost 2 bases and J lost 0, with 9 bases in between. CDR1 is SGHDT, CDR2 YYEEEE, per germline. CDR3 nucleotides: TGTGCCAGCAGCTTAGGCCGTAGCTCCTACAATGAGCAGTTCTTC. It encodes CASSLGRSSYNEQFF.

The CDR3 coding sequence is TGCGCCAGCAGCCAAATGATGGCACAGGGGGAACGCTATGGCTACACCTTC. Its protein product is CASSQMMAQGERYGYTF. The chain is built from TRBV4-3 and TRBJ1-2; 8 bases agree with TRBD1. Germline CDR1 reads LGHNA; CDR2 reads YSLEER. V lost 2 bases to trimming and J lost 4 bases; unmatched junction nucleotides: 12. This CDR3 has 17 residues.

The chain's CDR3 is CASSWSSNNSPLHF. The CDR3 bases are TGTGCCAGCAGCTGGTCCAGCAATAATTCACCCCTCCACTTT. V and J are TRBV27 and TRBJ1-6, with no clear D. Germline V lookup: CDR1 MNHEY, CDR2 SMNVEV (reference sequence). CDR3 length: 14 amino acids. V lost 6 bases and J lost 5, with 11 bases in between.

This clone was counted a few times. The CDR3, as DNA: TGTGCCAGCAGCCCTAGGACCGCCAGCTCTAATTCACCCCTCCACTTT. This codes for CASSPRTASSNSPLHF. The chain is built from TRBV5-4 and TRBJ1-6; D is ambiguous. Deletions cut 4 bases from V and 6 bases from J, with 17 bases between. Germline V gives CDR1 SGHNT, CDR2 YYREEE (reference sequence). The CDR3 covers 16 residues. Full variable domain (missing parts from reference TRBV5-4 and TRBJ1-6): ETGVTQSPTHLIKTRGQQVTLRCSSQSGHNTVSWYQQALGQGPQFIFQYYREEENGRGNFPPRFSGLQFPNYSSELNVNALELDDSALYLCASSPRTASSNSPLHFGNGTRLTVT.

This clone has a handful of counts. The J gene is TRBJ1-6, the V gene TRBV28; D is uncertain. From germline, CDR1 is MDHEN and CDR2 SYDVKM. This CDR3 has 15 amino acids. V was pared by 7 bases and J by 10 bases, with 20 bases between. This CDR3 is CASNILPGPASPLHF. CDR3 sequence (DNA): TGTGCCAGCAATATATTACCGGGCCCTGCCTCACCCCTCCACTTT.

V and J are TRBV30 and TRBJ1-5, with D possibly TRBD1 on 5 matching bases. In germline, CDR1 is GTSNPN, CDR2 SVGIG (reference sequence). V was trimmed by 5 bases and J by 2 bases, leaving 10 bases between them. The CDR3 extends over 13 amino acids. In nucleotides, the CDR3 is TGTGCCTGGGCGAGAGGGGGCAATCAGCCCCAGCATTTT. Translating gives CAWARGGNQPQHF.

The chain joins TRBV16 to TRBJ1-1; a possible D gene is TRBD1 (6 bases). This CDR3 contains 13 residues. CDR1 is KGHSY, CDR2 FQNENV, per germline. Deletions cut 4 bases from V and 2 bases from J, with 8 bases between. CDR3 loop: CASSRDTNTEAFF. The CDR3 DNA follows: TGTGCCAGCAGCCGGGACACCAACACTGAAGCTTTCTTT. Using reference TRBV16 and TRBJ1-1 for the parts outside the CDR3, the full variable domain is GEEVAQTPKHLVRGEGQKAKLYCAPIKGHSYVFWYQQVLKNEFKFLISFQNENVFDETGMPKERFSAKCLPNSPCSLEIQATKLEDSAVYFCASSRDTNTEAFFGQGTRLTVV.

This clone occurred a few times. This sample includes further DNA sequences coding for the same CDR3. The genes are TRBV7-2 and TRBJ1-6; D not resolved. Looked up from germline, CDR1 is SGHTA and CDR2 is FQGNSA. V was shortened by 1 base and J by 9 bases, with 1 base between the two germline ends. The CDR3 has 11 amino acids. For the CDR3, the DNA is TGTGCCAGCAGCTTAGGTTCACCCCTCCACTTT. Encoded protein: CASSLGSPLHF.